This is a list of T cell receptor beta chains from one sample in a study of cytomegalovirus exposure and HLA in healthy donors. Method: immunoSEQ multiplex PCR; TCRdb's copy keeps in-frame clones and lacks some. The repertoire has fewer than 45,000 clones, about three quarters of them found once; the top ten carry less than 4%. Sequenced input: PBMCs. These TCRs come from a woman aged 25 to 39 in good health and CMV-seronegative. Each CDR3 is given with its conserved first and last residue. Each record gives: CDR3 DNA, CDR3 protein, V gene, J gene, clone size, D gene. A D gene is named only where the DNA matches it firmly. Clone size is shown for a subset of rows, as once, few, many or a class of expanded clone.

CDR3 DNA: TGTGCCAACCCGAGGAGTAGTAGCAATCAGCCCCAGCATTTT
CDR3 protein: CANPRSSSNQPQHF
V gene: TRBV7-9
J gene: TRBJ1-5
clone size: -
D gene: -

CDR3 DNA: TGTGCCAGCTGCTACCGTAGCTCCTACAATGAGCAGTTCTTC
CDR3 protein: CASCYRSSYNEQFF
V gene: TRBV18
J gene: TRBJ2-1
clone size: few
D gene: -

CDR3 DNA: TGTGCCAGCAGCCAAGGCCCCCCAGCGGGAGGGGTTCAAGAGACCCAGTACTTC
CDR3 protein: CASSQGPPAGGVQETQYF
V gene: TRBV4-2
J gene: TRBJ2-5
clone size: -
D gene: TRBD2

CDR3 DNA: TGTGCCTGGGCACGCGGGGATAATGAAAAACTGTTTTTT
CDR3 protein: CAWARGDNEKLFF
V gene: TRBV30
J gene: TRBJ1-4
clone size: -
D gene: -

CDR3 DNA: TGTGCCAGCAGCCTCAGGGATACGCAGTATTTT
CDR3 protein: CASSLRDTQYF
V gene: TRBV13
J gene: TRBJ2-3
clone size: once
D gene: -

CDR3 DNA: TGTGCCAGCAGCTTTGGGGAGCACTATGGCTACACCTTC
CDR3 protein: CASSFGEHYGYTF
V gene: TRBV7-8
J gene: TRBJ1-2
clone size: -
D gene: -

CDR3 DNA: TGTGCCAGCAGCTTAGTGGGGACAGCCTCTGGAAACACCATATATTTT
CDR3 protein: CASSLVGTASGNTIYF
V gene: TRBV11-2
J gene: TRBJ1-3
clone size: -
D gene: TRBD1

CDR3 DNA: TGTGCCAGCTCCCACCAAGAGAGGTTTGAAGCTTTCTTT
CDR3 protein: CASSHQERFEAFF
V gene: TRBV18
J gene: TRBJ1-1
clone size: -
D gene: -

CDR3 DNA: TGTGCCAGCAAGCCCCAGCGAGACTACGAGCAGTACTTC
CDR3 protein: CASKPQRDYEQYF
V gene: TRBV6-8
J gene: TRBJ2-7
clone size: -
D gene: -

CDR3 DNA: TGTGCAAGTCGGAGCGTCGGAGTCTCCTACAATGAGCAGTTCTTC
CDR3 protein: CASRSVGVSYNEQFF
V gene: TRBV12-2
J gene: TRBJ2-1
clone size: few
D gene: -

CDR3 DNA: TGTGCCTGGGTTGGACAGGCTAACTATGGCTACACCTTC
CDR3 protein: CAWVGQANYGYTF
V gene: TRBV30
J gene: TRBJ1-2
clone size: few
D gene: TRBD1

CDR3 DNA: TGTGCCAGCAGCGTAGGTTCCGGGGATGAGCAGTTCTTC
CDR3 protein: CASSVGSGDEQFF
V gene: TRBV9
J gene: TRBJ2-1
clone size: -
D gene: -

CDR3 DNA: TGTGCCAGCAGCTTTGGTGAGCGGGTCGGCGAGACCCAGTACTTC
CDR3 protein: CASSFGERVGETQYF
V gene: TRBV11-2
J gene: TRBJ2-5
clone size: once
D gene: -

CDR3 DNA: TGTGCCTGGAGTATCGGGGGGGGTGGTGATACGCAGTATTTT
CDR3 protein: CAWSIGGGGDTQYF
V gene: TRBV30
J gene: TRBJ2-3
clone size: -
D gene: TRBD2

CDR3 DNA: TGTGCCGGTAGTCAACTAGCGAGCTATGGCTACACCTTC
CDR3 protein: CAGSQLASYGYTF
V gene: TRBV30
J gene: TRBJ1-2
clone size: -
D gene: -

CDR3 DNA: TGTGCCAGCAGTGCTGGGGGACAGTACTATGGCTACACCTTC
CDR3 protein: CASSAGGQYYGYTF
V gene: TRBV27
J gene: TRBJ1-2
clone size: -
D gene: TRBD1

CDR3 DNA: TGTGCCAGCAGTGTGGAGCGGGGATTGGGGGCAGATACGCAGTATTTT
CDR3 protein: CASSVERGLGADTQYF
V gene: TRBV6-1
J gene: TRBJ2-3
clone size: -
D gene: TRBD2

CDR3 DNA: TGTGCCAGCAGTTACAAGGACACCACCTACAATGAGCAGTTCTTC
CDR3 protein: CASSYKDTTYNEQFF
V gene: TRBV6-6
J gene: TRBJ2-1
clone size: -
D gene: -

CDR3 DNA: TGTGCCAGCAGTTACCGGGCGGGATCGAACGAGCAGTACTTC
CDR3 protein: CASSYRAGSNEQYF
V gene: TRBV6-5
J gene: TRBJ2-7
clone size: -
D gene: -

CDR3 DNA: TGTGCCAGCTCACCCACCGGGGGAGACACTGAAGCTTTCTTT
CDR3 protein: CASSPTGGDTEAFF
V gene: TRBV18
J gene: TRBJ1-1
clone size: -
D gene: -

CDR3 DNA: TGCGCCAGCAGCCAAGAGTGGGCAGGGGGCAATCAGCCCCAGCATTTT
CDR3 protein: CASSQEWAGGNQPQHF
V gene: TRBV4-1
J gene: TRBJ1-5
clone size: -
D gene: -

CDR3 DNA: TGCGCCAGCAGCCCATTGACAGAGCAAGAGACCCAGTACTTC
CDR3 protein: CASSPLTEQETQYF
V gene: TRBV5-1
J gene: TRBJ2-5
clone size: -
D gene: -

CDR3 DNA: TGTGCCAGCAGCCCGAATCTTCTGCAGGTTCAGCCCCAGCATTTT
CDR3 protein: CASSPNLLQVQPQHF
V gene: TRBV7-2
J gene: TRBJ1-5
clone size: -
D gene: -

CDR3 DNA: TGTGCCAGCAGTGAAGGAACAGGGGGAAACTACGAGCAGTACTTC
CDR3 protein: CASSEGTGGNYEQYF
V gene: TRBV6-1
J gene: TRBJ2-7
clone size: -
D gene: TRBD1

CDR3 DNA: TGTGCCAGTAGTGGGACAGGGGGTGACCAGCCCCAGCATTTT
CDR3 protein: CASSGTGGDQPQHF
V gene: TRBV19
J gene: TRBJ1-5
clone size: -
D gene: TRBD1

CDR3 DNA: TGTGCCAGCAGCGCTGGGACTAGCGGGGGCACAGATACGCAGTATTTT
CDR3 protein: CASSAGTSGGTDTQYF
V gene: TRBV7-6
J gene: TRBJ2-3
clone size: -
D gene: TRBD2

CDR3 DNA: TGTGCCAGCTCGCCGCGGGACAGGCTCTACGAGCAGTACTTC
CDR3 protein: CASSPRDRLYEQYF
V gene: TRBV18
J gene: TRBJ2-7
clone size: -
D gene: TRBD1

CDR3 DNA: TGTGCCAGTCTCAACCCCAGCTACAATGAGCAGTTCTTC
CDR3 protein: CASLNPSYNEQFF
V gene: TRBV6-5
J gene: TRBJ2-1
clone size: -
D gene: -

CDR3 DNA: TGTGCCACCAGCAGAGAAGGGGGCGGCGAGACCCAGTACTTC
CDR3 protein: CATSREGGGETQYF
V gene: TRBV15
J gene: TRBJ2-5
clone size: few
D gene: TRBD1

CDR3 DNA: TGTGCCTGGAGTGTAGCAACAGGGGGATACTACGAGCAGTACTTC
CDR3 protein: CAWSVATGGYYEQYF
V gene: TRBV30
J gene: TRBJ2-7
clone size: -
D gene: TRBD1

CDR3 DNA: TGTGCCATCAGGCCCGCAGGGGGAACCGGAAACACCATATATTTT
CDR3 protein: CAIRPAGGTGNTIYF
V gene: TRBV10-3
J gene: TRBJ1-3
clone size: few
D gene: TRBD1

CDR3 DNA: TGTGCCAGCAGCCCTGGAGGGGGCGAACGGAGCTACACCTTC
CDR3 protein: CASSPGGGERSYTF
V gene: TRBV28
J gene: TRBJ1-2
clone size: -
D gene: TRBD1

CDR3 DNA: TGTGCCAGCAGCTTTGAACACAGCTTCTTC
CDR3 protein: CASSFEHSFF
V gene: TRBV13
J gene: TRBJ1-2
clone size: -
D gene: -